These T cell receptor beta chains were read from a single sample in a study of blood T cells in healthy people across ages. In TCRdb, the 5' RACE reads were re-called with MiXCR into one record per CDR3 protein. The data hold around 1,800,000 distinct CDR3 sequences, with roughly 43% observed a single time. What was sequenced was blood. The receptors come from a human donor in good health. Both conserved end residues are part of each CDR3. D genes are given only for firm matches. Clone size is not always given. Where it is, it says once, few, many or a class for expanded clones.

>TRBD1|TRBJ2-7|TRBV9|few
CASSLGTGSAYEQYF
TGTGCCAGCAGCTTAGGGACAGGGTCCGCCTACGAGCAGTACTTC
>-|TRBJ1-4|TRBV20-1|-
CSARVQLATNEKLFF
TGCAGTGCTAGAGTTCAGCTTGCAACTAATGAAAAACTGTTTTTT
>-|TRBJ1-2|TRBV30|-
CAWSTGTLGYTF
TGTGCCTGGAGCACCGGGACGCTCGGCTACACCTTC
>-|TRBJ2-6|TRBV5-1|-
CASSLATGANVRTF
TGCGCCAGCAGCCTGGCCACCGGGGCCAACGTCCGGACTTTC
>-|TRBJ2-5|TRBV11-2|few
CASSTEAAEETQYF
TGTGCCAGCAGCACCGAGGCCGCAGAAGAGACCCAGTACTTC
>-|TRBJ1-1|TRBV4-1|few
CASRLVGGNTEAFF
TGCGCCAGTAGATTGGTGGGGGGGAACACTGAAGCTTTCTTT
>TRBD1|TRBJ2-7|TRBV2|-
CASSGDRLNSYEQYF
TGTGCCAGCAGTGGGGACAGGCTAAACTCCTACGAGCAGTACTTC
>TRBD1|TRBJ1-2|TRBV7-2|few
CASSLDRNDGYTF
TGTGCCAGCAGCCTGGACAGGAATGATGGCTACACCTTC
>-|TRBJ2-3|TRBV4-1|few
CASNPGILNTDTQYF
TGCGCCAGCAACCCGGGGATATTAAACACAGATACGCAGTATTTT
>-|TRBJ2-1|TRBV28|few
CASRSDFIEQFF
TGTGCCAGCAGATCGGACTTTATTGAGCAGTTCTTC
>-|TRBJ2-7|TRBV12-3/TRBV12-4|few
CASSLVPGLGEQYF
TGTGCCAGCAGTTTAGTTCCGGGACTTGGCGAGCAGTACTTC
>-|TRBJ2-7|TRBV7-9|-
CASTLGAYEQYF
TGTGCCAGCACCCTTGGTGCCTACGAGCAGTACTTC
>TRBD1|TRBJ1-5|TRBV5-1|few
CASSQGGGDQPQHF
TGCGCCAGCAGCCAAGGGGGCGGGGATCAGCCCCAGCATTTT
>-|TRBJ2-1|TRBV4-3|-
CASSQDDAYHNEQFF
TGCGCCAGCAGCCAAGATGACGCTTACCACAATGAGCAGTTCTTC
>TRBD2|TRBJ2-3|TRBV7-9|-
CASSLFYSGAADTQYF
TGTGCCAGCAGCTTATTTTACAGCGGGGCTGCGGATACGCAGTATTTT
>TRBD1|TRBJ2-1|TRBV5-1|-
CASRRGGQSYNEQFF
TGCGCCAGCAGAAGAGGGGGACAGTCCTACAATGAGCAGTTCTTC
>-|TRBJ2-3|TRBV4-1|-
CASSPDHGADTQYF
TGCGCCAGCAGCCCAGACCATGGGGCAGATACGCAGTATTTT
>-|TRBJ1-6|TRBV7-2|few
CASSSGLQRPSGSPLHF
TGTGCCAGCAGCTCTGGCCTTCAGAGACCTAGTGGTTCACCCCTCCACTTT
>TRBD1|TRBJ1-4|TRBV7-2|-
CASSLYRGGEKLFF
TGTGCCAGCAGCTTATACAGGGGAGGGGAAAAACTGTTTTTT
>TRBD2|TRBJ2-5|TRBV28|-
CASNPRGGQETQYF
TGTGCCAGCAACCCGCGGGGGGGTCAAGAGACCCAGTACTTC
>-|TRBJ1-1|TRBV12-3/TRBV12-4|few
CASKWAARPTEAFF
TGTGCCAGCAAGTGGGCGGCTCGGCCCACGGAAGCTTTCTTT
>TRBD2|TRBJ2-1|TRBV7-6|few
CASSPQGRGALTSSYNEQFF
TGTGCCAGCAGCCCCCAAGGGCGGGGGGCTTTAACTAGCTCCTACAATGAGCAGTTCTTC